The 23 T cell receptor beta chains in this list originate from one sample, sequenced in a study of OX40 agonist ivuxolimab in advanced cancers. TCRdb's copy holds only in-frame clones and misses some; the assay was immunoSEQ multiplex PCR. The sample records about 36,000 clones, roughly 81% being singletons. Sequenced here: CD4+ or CD8+ T cells sorted from blood, sampled in a trial of the OX40 agonist ivuxolimab. Receptor source: an adult with an advanced solid tumor such as melanoma, head and neck, liver or kidney cancer.

This clone has a single count. V is TRBV7-9 and J is TRBJ2-5; unclear D gene. Trimming left V 1 base short and J 7 bases short, with 7 bases between. The germline V gene encodes CDR1 SEHNR and CDR2 FQNEAQ (reference sequence). This CDR3 comprises 12 residues. The CDR3 region is CASSLGAGTQYF. Written as DNA, the CDR3 is TGTGCCAGCAGCTTAGGGGCAGGGACCCAGTACTTC.

The chain links TRBV4-2 to TRBJ2-3, with a possible D match to TRBD1 (6 bases). V shed 1 base and J shed 2 bases, with 16 bases lying between them. The CDR3 is 17 residues long. Germline V gives CDR1 LGHNA, CDR2 YNFKEQ. The CDR3 nucleotides are TGTGCCAGCAGCCAAGCGGCGTCAGGGGCCCTCACAGATACGCAGTATTTT. This translates into CASSQAASGALTDTQYF.

CDR3 bases: TGTGCCAGCAGCGTAGAGCCTTACGAAACCTACGAGCAGTACTTC. Translation: CASSVEPYETYEQYF. V gene TRBV9 combines with J gene TRBJ2-7; D unclear. The V gene lost 0 bases and the J gene lost 2 bases, with 12 bases spanning the gap. The CDR3 extends over 15 amino acids. CDR1 is SGDLS, CDR2 YYNGEE, per germline. Together with reference TRBV9 and TRBJ2-7, the CDR3 gives the full variable domain: DSGVTQTPKHLITATGQRVTLRCSPRSGDLSVYWYQQSLDQGLQFLIQYYNGEERAKGNILERFSAQQFPDLHSELNLSSLELGDSALYFCASSVEPYETYEQYFGPGTRLTVT.

The rearrangement uses TRBV10-3 and TRBJ1-1, with 9 positions matching TRBD1. Germline trimming cut 6 bases from V and 9 bases from J; bases unmatched to any gene: 8. The CDR3 contains 13 residues. Germline CDR1 is ENHRY and CDR2 is SYGVKD. The chain's CDR3 is CAIRDYRGQQAFF. In nucleotides, the CDR3 is TGTGCCATCAGGGATTACAGGGGGCAACAAGCTTTCTTT.

This chain uses TRBV4-1 with TRBJ2-3; D gene ambiguous. The germline V and J ends were trimmed by 3 bases and 0 bases, with 16 bases remaining between them. This CDR3 region has 17 residues. Germline CDR1 MGHRA, CDR2 YSYEKL. CDR3 sequence (DNA): TGCGCCAGCAGCCATGGTGGTCTAGGTACTAGCACAGATACGCAGTATTTT. It is translated as CASSHGGLGTSTDTQYF.

Here the CDR3 reads CASSGRTGVTYNEQFF. DNA of the CDR3: TGTGCCAGCAGCGGACGGACAGGGGTCACCTACAATGAGCAGTTCTTC. The chain links TRBV11-2 to TRBJ2-1; 9 nucleotides agree with TRBD1. The V gene end was trimmed by 5 bases and the J gene end by 2 bases; junction bases not matched to a gene: 7. Germline CDR1 SGHAT, CDR2 FQNNGV. This CDR3 contains 16 residues.

The V call is TRBV6-1, the J call TRBJ2-3; 7 nucleotides match TRBD1. Trimming removed 5 bases from V and 0 bases from J; junction bases left unmatched: 2. Germline CDR1 reads MNHNS; CDR2 reads SASEGT. This CDR3 region has 14 residues. The CDR3 reads CASSWTGSTDTQYF. The CDR3 bases are TGTGCCAGCAGTTGGACAGGTAGCACAGATACGCAGTATTTT.

CDR3 sequence (DNA): TGTGCCAGCAGCTTAGTTTGGGGGTCCGGGGAGCTGTTTTTT. It codes for CASSLVWGSGELFF. V is TRBV11-2 and J is TRBJ2-2; possibly TRBD1 or TRBD2 for D (5 bases each). Per germline, CDR1 SGHAT and CDR2 FQNNGV. The CDR3 has 14 amino acids. V lost 1 base and J lost 6, with 9 bases in between.

This clone was detected once. The V call is TRBV19, the J call TRBJ2-3, with 8 nucleotides matching TRBD1. In germline, CDR1 is LNHDA, CDR2 SQIVND (reference sequence). V lost 4 bases, J lost 3 bases, and 3 bases stayed unmatched. The CDR3 spans 14 residues. CDR3 sequence: CASSTRQGTDTQYF. The DNA for the CDR3 is TGTGCCAGTAGTACCAGACAGGGGACAGATACGCAGTATTTT.

The chain uses TRBV15 and TRBJ2-3; possibly TRBD1 for D (5 bases). CDR3 length: 15 amino acids. Germline V gene lookup returns CDR1 LNHNV and CDR2 YYDKDF (reference sequence). V was pared by 3 bases and J by 10 bases, with 20 bases between. The CDR3 DNA reads as TGTGCCACCAGCAGGGGGCCTTTAGGCGGCAGCCCGCAGTATTTT. Its translation: CATSRGPLGGSPQYF.

V gene TRBV5-5 combines with J gene TRBJ2-7; TRBD1 matches 7 bases. CDR3 size: 15 residues. V dropped 3 bases and J dropped 0; count of bases not matched to a gene: 6. Looked up from germline, CDR1 is SGHKS and CDR2 is YYEKEE (reference sequence). CDR3 loop: CASSSGQDYSYEQYF. CDR3 coding DNA: TGTGCCAGCAGCTCCGGACAGGATTACTCCTACGAGCAGTACTTC.

This chain joins TRBV19 and TRBJ2-3; 9 bases are a match to TRBD2. CDR1 is LNHDA, CDR2 SQIVND, per germline (reference sequence). V shed 6 bases and J 3 bases; nucleotides not matched to a gene: 13. CDR3 length equals 17 residues. The CDR3 bases are TGTGCCAGTAGAGAAAAGGGACTAGCCCGAGGGACAGATACGCAGTATTTT. Amino acids: CASREKGLARGTDTQYF.

The chain links TRBV6-5 to TRBJ1-2; D not certain. The ends were cut back, 6 bases at V and 3 bases at J, with 17 bases in the middle. The CDR3 covers 15 residues. CDR1 and CDR2 from the germline V gene are MNHEY and SVGAGI. CDR3 coding DNA: TGTGCCAGCAGCTCTTTCGGGTCGGTTGACTATGGCTACACCTTC. The encoded protein is CASSSFGSVDYGYTF.

The rearrangement joins TRBV19 to TRBJ1-2, with no clear D. Between the trimmed V and J ends, which lost 1 base and 6 bases, there was a span of 9 bases. The germline V gene has CDR1 LNHDA and CDR2 SQIVND (reference sequence). This CDR3 has 13 residues. In DNA form, the CDR3 reads TGTGCCAGTAGTATAGGACGGGCAGATGGCTACACCTTC. Its translation is CASSIGRADGYTF.

This clone was picked up a small number of times. The same CDR3 arises from other DNA sequences in this sample as well. The CDR3 region is CASSLAVNYGYTF. As DNA, the CDR3 is TGTGCCAGCAGCTTAGCAGTTAACTATGGCTACACCTTC. V and J are TRBV7-2 and TRBJ1-2; D is uncertain. Trimming left V 0 bases short and J 1 base short, with 3 bases between. In germline, CDR1 is SGHTA, CDR2 FQGNSA. The CDR3 runs 13 residues.

This sequence joins TRBV11-2 and TRBJ2-1; D unclear. Germline CDR1 reads SGHAT; CDR2 reads FQNNGV. Trimming removed 6 bases at V and 7 bases at J, with 13 bases between. The CDR3 is 13 amino acids. In nucleotides, the CDR3 is TGTGCCAGCAGACGAAAGGCAGGTAATGAGCAGTTCTTC. The encoded protein is CASRRKAGNEQFF. The variable domain in full, with the rest retrieved from reference TRBV11-2 and TRBJ2-1, is EAGVAQSPRYKIIEKRQSVAFWCNPISGHATLYWYQQILGQGPKLLIQFQNNGVVDDSQLPKDRFSAERLKGVDSTLKIQPAKLEDSAVYLCASRRKAGNEQFFGPGTRLTVL.

The chain uses TRBV6-1 and TRBJ2-1, with D possibly matching TRBD1 (6 bases). The CDR3 sequence is 14 residues long. V lost 5 bases to trimming and J lost 9 bases, with 17 bases between them. The germline gives CDR1 MNHNS, CDR2 SASEGT. CDR3 sequence: CASSTDRSDTEQFF. The DNA for the CDR3 is TGTGCCAGCAGTACAGACAGGTCGGACACTGAGCAGTTCTTC.

This chain connects TRBV7-9 to TRBJ1-3; no clear D. In germline, CDR1 is SEHNR, CDR2 FQNEAQ (reference sequence). V lost 1 base and J 4 bases, leaving 8 bases between the germline ends. The CDR3 covers 14 residues. As DNA, the CDR3 is TGTGCCAGCAGCTTAGACAGCGTCGGAAACACCATATATTTT. The encoded protein is CASSLDSVGNTIYF.

V is TRBV11-2 and J is TRBJ1-1; TRBD1 agrees at 7 bases. V dropped 3 bases and J dropped 1; count of bases not matched to a gene: 5. Germline lookup yields CDR1 SGHAT and CDR2 FQNNGV. The CDR3 consists of 15 residues. The CDR3 sequence: CASSLGGTENTEAFF. The CDR3 coding sequence is TGTGCCAGCAGCTTGGGAGGGACAGAGAACACTGAAGCTTTCTTT.

The chain joins TRBV6-1 to TRBJ2-7; 8 nucleotides line up with TRBD2. Germline V gene data show CDR1 as MNHNS and CDR2 as SASEGT. The CDR3 contains 15 residues. Trimming removed 8 bases from V and 3 bases from J; junction bases left unmatched: 12. The CDR3 DNA follows: TGTGCCAGCTGGCAGGGACTAGTCCAAGGCTACGAGCAGTACTTC. As protein: CASWQGLVQGYEQYF.

The V call is TRBV5-5, the J call TRBJ1-1; D call uncertain. This CDR3 is built from 17 residues. Germline V gene sequence: CDR1 SGHKS, CDR2 YYEKEE (reference sequence). The germline V and J ends were trimmed by 4 bases and 2 bases, with 21 bases remaining between them. CDR3 in DNA: TGTGCCAGCAGCCAAGGGTCGACTTCCCGACTAAACACTGAAGCTTTCTTT. Its translation is CASSQGSTSRLNTEAFF.

This chain links TRBV27 with TRBJ2-1, with TRBD2 matching over 8 bases. V lost 4 bases to trimming and J lost 7 bases; unmatched junction nucleotides: 6. Germline loops: CDR1 MNHEY, CDR2 SMNVEV (reference sequence). This CDR3 region has 14 residues. CDR3: CASSYGGAGNEQFF. The CDR3 coding sequence is TGTGCCAGCAGTTACGGGGGGGCCGGGAATGAGCAGTTCTTC.

The rearrangement links TRBV7-6 to TRBJ2-1, with D tentatively TRBD1 (6 bases). Germline CDR1 and CDR2: SGHVS and FNYEAQ. The CDR3 covers 13 residues. Trimming removed 5 bases from V and 5 bases from J, with 10 bases in between. The CDR3 coding sequence is TGTGCCAGCAGCACGCGGACAGACAATGAGCAGTTCTTC. Its translation: CASSTRTDNEQFF.